The 27 T cell receptor beta chains below all came from one sample that was sequenced in a study of low-dose radiotherapy and immunotherapy resistance in tumors. With TRAV- and TRBV-specific primers, first-strand cDNA was made, covering the alpha and beta chains. Using a constant-region primer together with a V-primer adapter, TCRs were subjected to 15 to 25 PCR cycles of amplification. TCRdb redid the calling of the reads with MiXCR, one entry per CDR3 protein. The sample lists 65,000 to 90,000 distinct CDR3 sequences, approximately 20% occurring once. The sample's time point: before trial treatment. The sequenced sample was PBMCs, obtained before treatment. All receptors derive from a male donor with prostate cancer.

This clonotype was counted ten times or more. The V call is TRBV4-3, the J call TRBJ2-3; D not resolved. Germline CDR1 reads LGHNA; CDR2 reads YSLEER. The length of the CDR3 is 16 residues. V lost 3 bases, J lost 0 bases, and 13 bases lay in between. DNA of the CDR3: TGCGCCAGCAGCCACTACCCCCTAGGGAGCACAGATACGCAGTATTTT. Translation gives CASSHYPLGSTDTQYF.

This clonotype was counted many times. The V call is TRBV5-1, the J call TRBJ2-2; D possibly corresponds to TRBD2 (6 bases). Germline loops: CDR1 SGHRS, CDR2 YFSETQ. The CDR3 totals 15 residues. Trimming took off 2 bases at V and 7 bases at J, with 15 bases between the two ends. The CDR3 region is CASSLRTTQGGELFF. The CDR3 DNA sequence: TGCGCCAGCAGCTTAAGGACTACTCAGGGCGGGGAGCTGTTTTTT.

This clonotype was found many times. This chain connects TRBV27 to TRBJ2-3; D gene uncertain. This CDR3 comprises 16 residues. V was shortened by 7 bases and J by 4 bases, with 21 bases between the two germline ends. Germline loops: CDR1 MNHEY, CDR2 SMNVEV (reference sequence). The DNA for the CDR3 is TGTGCCAGCAACTCCGCGGCAGGCCTCGCGGCAGATACGCAGTATTTT. This translates into CASNSAAGLAADTQYF.

This clonotype was detected ten times or more. The chain uses TRBV6-6 and TRBJ2-7; 7 bases are shared with TRBD1. V gave up 5 bases and J gave up 3 bases; unmatched junction bases: 10. This CDR3 spans 15 amino acids. CDR1 is MNHNY, CDR2 SVGAGI, per germline (reference sequence). The CDR3: CASSPTTGVRYEQYF. The CDR3, as DNA: TGTGCCAGCAGTCCCACAACAGGGGTCCGCTACGAGCAGTACTTC.

This clonotype was observed at least ten times. This chain uses TRBV7-9 with TRBJ2-2; D is ambiguous. The CDR3 totals 16 residues. Trimming pared 1 base from V and 1 base from J, leaving 10 bases between. Germline lookup yields CDR1 SEHNR and CDR2 FQNEAQ (reference sequence). The CDR3, as DNA: TGTGCCAGCAGCTTAGAGTCTCTCATGAACACCGGGGAGCTGTTTTTT. Protein: CASSLESLMNTGELFF.

In this sample, this clonotype turned up many times. The chain has TRBV11-2 and TRBJ2-1, with no clear D. V was clipped by 1 base and J by 8 bases, with 9 bases between them. Germline V gives CDR1 SGHAT, CDR2 FQNNGV. CDR3 length: 13 amino acids. CDR3 region: CASSLGIGDEQFF. The CDR3 DNA reads TGTGCCAGCAGCTTAGGTATTGGCGATGAGCAGTTCTTC.

This clonotype has a count of ten or more. The CDR3 DNA sequence: TGTGCCAGCAGCCTAGGGACTAGCTCCTACGAGCAGTACTTC. Amino acid sequence: CASSLGTSSYEQYF. The chain combines TRBV28 with TRBJ2-7; TRBD2 matches at 8 bases. The V gene's germline CDR1 is MDHEN and CDR2 SYDVKM. CDR3 length equals 14 residues. V trimming: 6 bases; J trimming: 0 bases; junction bases outside the gene matches: 4.

This clonotype was observed at least ten times. The chain links TRBV23-1 to TRBJ2-2; D may be TRBD2 (5 bases). TRBV23-1 is annotated as an ORF whose role is uncertain. The V end was cut by 0 bases, the J end by 0 bases, with 5 bases between. This CDR3 is built from 15 residues. The CDR3 loop reads CASSQSGANTGELFF. The CDR3 nucleotides read TGCGCCAGCAGTCAATCCGGGGCGAACACCGGGGAGCTGTTTTTT.

This clonotype was counted only a few times. This sequence joins TRBV20-1 and TRBJ1-1; D might be TRBD1 (6 bases). This CDR3 has 14 residues. Trimming removed 4 bases from V and 0 bases from J, with 12 bases in between. Germline lookup yields CDR1 DFQATT and CDR2 SNEGSKA (reference sequence). The CDR3 protein is CSAKRGRVNTEAFF. The CDR3 DNA follows: TGCAGTGCTAAACGGGGGCGCGTGAACACTGAAGCTTTCTTT.

Many counts were recorded for this clonotype. The chain recombines TRBV3-1 with TRBJ2-5, with D unresolved. CDR1 is LGHDT and CDR2 is YNNKEL in the germline V gene (reference sequence). There are 12 residues in the CDR3. V was trimmed by 3 bases and J by 2 bases, leaving 4 bases between them. CDR3 coding DNA: TGTGCCAGCAGCCAGGTACAAGAGACCCAGTACTTC. Translating gives CASSQVQETQYF.

This clonotype has a count of ten or more. This chain connects TRBV18 to TRBJ2-5; maybe TRBD2 (6 bases). V was pared by 3 bases and J by 5 bases, with 10 bases between. CDR3 length: 13 amino acids. Per germline, CDR1 KGHSH and CDR2 LQKENI. CDR3 nucleotides: TGTGCCAGCTCACCGGGACTTAGCGAGACCCAGTACTTC. The encoded protein is CASSPGLSETQYF. The whole variable domain, filled in from reference TRBV18 and TRBJ2-5, reads NAGVMQNPRHLVRRRGQEARLRCSPMKGHSHVYWYRQLPEEGLKFMVYLQKENIIDESGMPKERFSAEFPKEGPSILRIQQVVRGDSAAYFCASSPGLSETQYFGPGTRLLVL.

This clonotype was seen repeatedly, ten times or more. The V gene is TRBV16, the J gene TRBJ2-7, with 9 bases aligning to TRBD1. V was clipped by 2 bases and J by 5 bases; unmatched bases: 4. Germline V lookup: CDR1 KGHSY, CDR2 FQNENV. This CDR3 is built from 14 residues. CDR3 sequence reads: CASSQGTGFDEQYF. The CDR3, as DNA: TGTGCCAGCAGCCAAGGGACAGGGTTCGACGAGCAGTACTTC.

This clonotype showed up many times. The rearrangement joins TRBV6-5 to TRBJ2-1; D is possibly TRBD1 (8 bases). CDR1 and CDR2 from the germline V gene are MNHEY and SVGAGI. The germline V and J ends were trimmed by 7 bases and 12 bases, with 19 bases remaining between them. The CDR3 has 13 residues. CDR3 protein: CASTEQGGLAQFF. The CDR3, as DNA: TGTGCCAGCACCGAACAGGGGGGGTTGGCGCAGTTCTTC.

In this sample, this clonotype turned up many times. The rearrangement joins TRBV20-1 to TRBJ2-7; D uncertain. V gave up 0 bases and J gave up 3 bases, with 6 bases separating them. The CDR3 extends over 12 amino acids. CDR1 is DFQATT, CDR2 SNEGSKA, per germline (reference sequence). CDR3 in DNA: TGCAGTGCTAGAGATCAAAGCTACGAGCAGTACTTC. It translates to CSARDQSYEQYF.

This clonotype was observed many times. V gene TRBV7-3 combines with J gene TRBJ2-3, with D perhaps TRBD2 (6 bases). The ends were cut back, 5 bases at V and 7 bases at J, with 22 bases in the middle. From germline, CDR1 is SGHTA and CDR2 FQGTGA. There are 16 residues in the CDR3. The CDR3 nucleotides are TGTGCCAGCAGCAAATCCGGGACTCCGGAGACATATACGCAGTATTTT. Protein: CASSKSGTPETYTQYF.

In its sample, this clonotype was seen many times. J is TRBJ2-2 and V is TRBV7-9, with TRBD2 matching over 7 bases. V was pared by 5 bases and J by 0 bases, with 3 bases of the junction left unmatched. CDR1 is SEHNR and CDR2 is FQNEAQ in the germline V gene (reference sequence). CDR3 length: 15 amino acids. For the CDR3, the DNA is TGTGCCAGCAGCACCGGGACTACGAACACCGGGGAGCTGTTTTTT. It translates to CASSTGTTNTGELFF.

This clonotype was found many times. CDR3 sequence reads: CASSPGGPTTDTQYF. DNA for the CDR3: TGTGCCAGTAGTCCGGGGGGCCCAACCACAGATACGCAGTATTTT. The chain employs TRBV19 and TRBJ2-3; possible D gene TRBD2, 7 bases. This CDR3 has 15 amino acids. Germline V gene data show CDR1 as LNHDA and CDR2 as SQIVND (reference sequence). V shed 5 bases and J shed 2 bases, with 14 bases lying between them.

This clonotype was seen repeatedly, ten times or more. The V gene is TRBV6-1, the J gene TRBJ2-7; D is ambiguous. This CDR3 is 14 amino acids long. The V and J ends lost 7 bases and 1 base respectively, with 14 bases between them. Germline values: CDR1 MNHNS, CDR2 SASEGT. The CDR3 DNA reads TGTGCCAGCAAAGAGCCAGGTGGGTCCTACGAGCAGTACTTC. Encoded protein: CASKEPGGSYEQYF.

This clonotype appeared many times. The chain couples TRBV5-5 to TRBJ1-1; no clear D gene. V was clipped by 2 bases and J by 11 bases, with 13 bases between them. Germline V lookup: CDR1 SGHKS, CDR2 YYEKEE (reference sequence). This CDR3 is built from 12 residues. CDR3 protein: CASSLLDAAAFF. The CDR3, as DNA: TGTGCCAGCAGCTTACTAGACGCGGCGGCTTTCTTT.

J is TRBJ1-5 and V is TRBV18, with D perhaps matching TRBD1 (6 bases). The V end lost 2 bases, the J end lost 7 bases, and 15 bases lay between the germline ends. The CDR3 has 15 residues. Germline lookup yields CDR1 KGHSH and CDR2 LQKENI. The DNA of the CDR3 is TGTGCCAGCTCACCAGGACCAGGGGCGGCCCAGCCCCAGCATTTT. This translates into CASSPGPGAAQPQHF.

At least ten counts were recorded for this clonotype. The V call is TRBV7-9, the J call TRBJ1-2; perhaps TRBD1 as D (5 bases). From germline, CDR1 is SEHNR and CDR2 FQNEAQ (reference sequence). This CDR3 has 16 residues. Trimming cost V 5 bases and J 4 bases, with 20 bases left between them. Here the CDR3 reads CASSHIDRESGYGYTF. The DNA of the CDR3 is TGTGCCAGCAGCCACATCGACAGAGAATCTGGCTATGGCTACACCTTC.

Points on this clonotype: This sequence may be a read error, since a much larger clone differs from it by one base. The chain uses TRBV7-6 and TRBJ2-7, with D perhaps TRBD2 (5 bases). This CDR3 is built from 13 residues. V lost 1 base to trimming and J lost 7 bases, with 11 bases between them. Germline V gene lookup returns CDR1 SGHVS and CDR2 FNYEAQ. The CDR3 is CASSLVTGSEQYF. The CDR3 DNA is TGTGCCAGCAGCTTAGTTACGGGGAGTGAGCAGTACTTC.

In this sample, this clonotype turned up many times. V and J are TRBV18 and TRBJ1-1, with 7 bases fitting TRBD1. Germline V gives CDR1 KGHSH, CDR2 LQKENI. This CDR3 has 14 residues. The junction had 7 bases not matched to a gene; V was cut back by 8 bases and J by 1 base. The CDR3 nucleotides read TGTGCCAGCGAAAAGGGGGCAGGGAACACTGAAGCTTTCTTT. It is translated as CASEKGAGNTEAFF.

On this clonotype itself: A much larger clone lies one base from this, so it may be a read error. The chain uses TRBV29-1 and TRBJ2-1; D is tentatively TRBD1 or TRBD2 (7 bases each). Germline assignment: CDR1 SQVTM and CDR2 ANQGSEA. V gave up 1 base and J gave up 10 bases, with 14 bases separating them. The CDR3 consists of 13 residues. CDR3 sequence reads: CSVEGQGGIEQFF. The CDR3 DNA sequence: TGCAGCGTTGAAGGGCAGGGGGGGATCGAGCAGTTCTTC.

This clonotype was counted ten times or more. The J gene is TRBJ2-3, the V gene TRBV9; unclear D gene. The V and J ends lost 0 bases and 0 bases respectively, with 8 bases between them. This CDR3 is 15 amino acids long. Germline values: CDR1 SGDLS, CDR2 YYNGEE. CDR3 coding DNA: TGTGCCAGCAGCGTAGGTCTGCGGAGCACAGATACGCAGTATTTT. This codes for CASSVGLRSTDTQYF.

This clonotype was seen ten or more times. The gene calls are TRBV5-4 and TRBJ2-2; 10 bases agree with TRBD2. The CDR3 totals 16 residues. Looked up from germline, CDR1 is SGHNT and CDR2 is YYREEE (reference sequence). V dropped 0 bases and J dropped 6; count of bases not matched to a gene: 5. The CDR3 loop reads CASSLGLAGAPGELFF. In DNA form, the CDR3 reads TGTGCCAGCAGCTTGGGGCTAGCGGGAGCCCCCGGGGAGCTGTTTTTT.

This clonotype was detected ten times or more. This sequence joins TRBV7-3 and TRBJ2-1, with 12 nucleotides matching TRBD2. CDR3 length equals 18 residues. V shed 2 bases and J 1 base; nucleotides not matched to a gene: 6. Germline V gene sequence: CDR1 SGHTA, CDR2 FQGTGA. The CDR3 DNA is TGTGCCAGCAGCTTATACGCTAGCGGGGGGGCATCCTACAATGAGCAGTTCTTC. This encodes CASSLYASGGASYNEQFF.